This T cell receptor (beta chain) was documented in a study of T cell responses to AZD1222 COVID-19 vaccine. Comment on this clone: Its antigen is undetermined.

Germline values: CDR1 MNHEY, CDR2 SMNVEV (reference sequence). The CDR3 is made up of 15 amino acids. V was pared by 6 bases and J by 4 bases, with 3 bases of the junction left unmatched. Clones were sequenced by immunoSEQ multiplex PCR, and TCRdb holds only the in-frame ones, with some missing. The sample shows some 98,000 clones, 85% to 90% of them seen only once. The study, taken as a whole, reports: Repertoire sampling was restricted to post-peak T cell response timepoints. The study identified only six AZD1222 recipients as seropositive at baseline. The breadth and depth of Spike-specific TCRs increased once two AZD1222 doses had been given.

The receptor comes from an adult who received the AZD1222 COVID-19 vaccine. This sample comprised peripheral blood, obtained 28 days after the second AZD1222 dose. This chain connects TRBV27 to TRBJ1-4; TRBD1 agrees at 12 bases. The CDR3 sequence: CASSGTGGINEKLFF. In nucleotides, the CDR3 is TGTGCCAGCAGCGGGACAGGGGGCATTAATGAAAAACTGTTTTTT.